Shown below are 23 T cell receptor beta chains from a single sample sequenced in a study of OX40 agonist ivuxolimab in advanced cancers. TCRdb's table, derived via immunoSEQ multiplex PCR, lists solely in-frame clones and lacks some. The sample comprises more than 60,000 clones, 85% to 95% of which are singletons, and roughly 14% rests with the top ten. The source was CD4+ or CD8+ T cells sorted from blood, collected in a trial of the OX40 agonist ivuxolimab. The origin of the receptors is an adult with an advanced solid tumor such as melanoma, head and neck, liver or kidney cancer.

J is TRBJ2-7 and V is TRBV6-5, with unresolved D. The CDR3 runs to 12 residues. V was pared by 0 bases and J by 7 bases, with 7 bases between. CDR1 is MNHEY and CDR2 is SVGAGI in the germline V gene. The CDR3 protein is CASSYSGSEQYF. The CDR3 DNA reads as TGTGCCAGCAGTTACTCGGGCAGTGAGCAGTACTTC.

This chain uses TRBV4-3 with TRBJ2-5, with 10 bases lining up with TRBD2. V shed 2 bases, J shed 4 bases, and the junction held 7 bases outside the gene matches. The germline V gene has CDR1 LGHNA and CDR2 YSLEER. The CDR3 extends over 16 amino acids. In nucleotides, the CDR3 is TGCGCCAGCAGCCAAAAGTCTAGCGGGGGCCCAGAGACCCAGTACTTC. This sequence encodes CASSQKSSGGPETQYF.

The CDR3 DNA reads TGCAGCGGGACGTCGGCTGGACAGGGGTCCTACGAGCAGTACTTC. Its translation: CSGTSAGQGSYEQYF. The genes are TRBV29-1 and TRBJ2-7; TRBD1 agrees at 9 bases. J gave up 1 base and V 7 bases, and 11 bases lay outside the gene matches. From germline, CDR1 is SQVTM and CDR2 ANQGSEA. The CDR3 contains 15 residues.

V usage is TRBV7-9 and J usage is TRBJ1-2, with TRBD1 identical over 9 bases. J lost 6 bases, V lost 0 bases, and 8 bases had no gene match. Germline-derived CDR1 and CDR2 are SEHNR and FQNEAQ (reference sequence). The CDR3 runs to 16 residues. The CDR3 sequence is CASSLAGTGSFDGYTF. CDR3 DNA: TGTGCCAGCAGCTTAGCGGGGACAGGGAGTTTCGATGGCTACACCTTC.

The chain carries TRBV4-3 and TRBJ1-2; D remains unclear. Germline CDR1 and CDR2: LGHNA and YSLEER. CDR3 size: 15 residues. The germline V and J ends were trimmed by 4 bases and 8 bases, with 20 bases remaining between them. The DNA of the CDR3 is TGCGCCAGCAGCCGCACGTCGTCCGTTATGGGCGGCTACACCTTC. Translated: CASSRTSSVMGGYTF.

The CDR3 nucleotides are TGTGCCTGGAGTGTACCCAGGGACCGGGCAATGGGCGAGCAGTACTTC. It specifies CAWSVPRDRAMGEQYF. V gene TRBV30 combines with J gene TRBJ2-7, with D perhaps being TRBD1 or TRBD2 (5 bases each). The CDR3 totals 16 residues. Trimming pared 0 bases from V and 6 bases from J, leaving 21 bases between. Per germline, CDR1 GTSNPN and CDR2 SVGIG (reference sequence).

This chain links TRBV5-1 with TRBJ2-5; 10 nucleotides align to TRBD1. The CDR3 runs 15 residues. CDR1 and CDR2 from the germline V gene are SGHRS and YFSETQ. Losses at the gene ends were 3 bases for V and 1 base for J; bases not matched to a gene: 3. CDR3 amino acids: CASSWGQGTQETQYF. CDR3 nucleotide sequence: TGCGCCAGCAGCTGGGGACAGGGGACCCAAGAGACCCAGTACTTC.

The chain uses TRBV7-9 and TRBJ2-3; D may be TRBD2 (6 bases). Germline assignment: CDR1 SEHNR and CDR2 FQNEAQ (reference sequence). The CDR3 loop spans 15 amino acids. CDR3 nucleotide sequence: TGTGCTGCCACCCCAGGACTAATTTCGGCAGATACGCAGTATTTT. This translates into CAATPGLISADTQYF.

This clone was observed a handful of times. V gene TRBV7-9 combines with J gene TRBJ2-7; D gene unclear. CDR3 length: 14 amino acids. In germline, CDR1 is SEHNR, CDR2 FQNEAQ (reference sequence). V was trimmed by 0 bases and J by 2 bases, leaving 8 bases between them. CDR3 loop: CASSLAIGPYEQYF. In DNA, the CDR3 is TGTGCCAGCAGCTTAGCGATAGGTCCCTACGAGCAGTACTTC.

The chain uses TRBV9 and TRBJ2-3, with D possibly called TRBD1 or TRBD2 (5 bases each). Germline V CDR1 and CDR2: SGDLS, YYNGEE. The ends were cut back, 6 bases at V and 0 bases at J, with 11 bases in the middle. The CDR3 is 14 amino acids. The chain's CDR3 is CASMGDLSTDTQYF. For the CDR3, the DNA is TGTGCCAGCATGGGGGACCTGAGCACAGATACGCAGTATTTT.

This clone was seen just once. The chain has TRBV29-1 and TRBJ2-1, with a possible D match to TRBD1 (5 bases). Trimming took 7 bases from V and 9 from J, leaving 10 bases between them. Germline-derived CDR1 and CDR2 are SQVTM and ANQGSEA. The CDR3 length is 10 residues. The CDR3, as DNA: TGCAGCGACACAGGAATTGAGCAGTTCTTC. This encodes CSDTGIEQFF.

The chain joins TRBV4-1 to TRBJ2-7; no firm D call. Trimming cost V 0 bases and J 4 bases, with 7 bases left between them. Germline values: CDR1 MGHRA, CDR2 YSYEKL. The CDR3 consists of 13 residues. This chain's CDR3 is CASSQESTYEQYF. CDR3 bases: TGCGCCAGCAGCCAAGAGAGTACTTACGAGCAGTACTTC.

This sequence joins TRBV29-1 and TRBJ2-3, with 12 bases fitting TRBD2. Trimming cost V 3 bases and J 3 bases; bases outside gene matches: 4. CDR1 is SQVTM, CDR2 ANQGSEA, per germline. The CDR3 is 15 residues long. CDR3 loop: CSVEASGRVTDTQYF. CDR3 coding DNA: TGCAGCGTTGAGGCTAGCGGGAGGGTTACAGATACGCAGTATTTT.

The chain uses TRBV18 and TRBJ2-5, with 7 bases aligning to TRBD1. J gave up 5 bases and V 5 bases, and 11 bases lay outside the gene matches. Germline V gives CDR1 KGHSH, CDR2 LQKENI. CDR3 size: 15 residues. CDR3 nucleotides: TGTGCCAGCTCAACTCAGACAGGGTTGGGGGAGACCCAGTACTTC. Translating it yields CASSTQTGLGETQYF.

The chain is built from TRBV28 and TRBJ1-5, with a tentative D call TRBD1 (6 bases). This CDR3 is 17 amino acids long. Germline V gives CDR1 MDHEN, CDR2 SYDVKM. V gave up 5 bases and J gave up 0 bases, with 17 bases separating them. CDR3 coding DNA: TGTGCCAGCAGTCAAATAGGACAGATTTTTAGCAATCAGCCCCAGCATTTT. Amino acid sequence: CASSQIGQIFSNQPQHF.

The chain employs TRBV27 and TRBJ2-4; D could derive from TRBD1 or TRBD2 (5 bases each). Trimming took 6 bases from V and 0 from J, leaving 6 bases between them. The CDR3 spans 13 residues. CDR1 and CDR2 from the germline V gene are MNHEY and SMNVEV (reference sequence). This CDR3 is CASRGVAKNIQYF. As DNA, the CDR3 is TGTGCCAGCAGGGGGGTAGCCAAAAACATTCAGTACTTC.

The CDR3 loop is CASSFSGINTEAFF. In DNA, the CDR3 is TGTGCCAGCAGCTTTTCAGGGATTAACACTGAAGCTTTCTTT. The genes are TRBV5-4 and TRBJ1-1, with D possibly TRBD1 on 5 matching bases. Trimming removed 2 bases from V and 2 bases from J, with 10 bases in between. Germline V gives CDR1 SGHNT, CDR2 YYREEE (reference sequence). The CDR3 is 14 amino acids.

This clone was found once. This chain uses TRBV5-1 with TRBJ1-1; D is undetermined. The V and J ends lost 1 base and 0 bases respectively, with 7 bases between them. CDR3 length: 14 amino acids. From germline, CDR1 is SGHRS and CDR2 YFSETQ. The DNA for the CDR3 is TGCGCCAGCAGCTTGAAGGACGTGAACACTGAAGCTTTCTTT. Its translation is CASSLKDVNTEAFF.

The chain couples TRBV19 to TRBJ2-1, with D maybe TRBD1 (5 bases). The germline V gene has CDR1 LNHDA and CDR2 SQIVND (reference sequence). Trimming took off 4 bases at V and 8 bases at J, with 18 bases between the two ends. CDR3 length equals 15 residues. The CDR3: CASSTALRGWDEQFF. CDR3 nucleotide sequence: TGTGCCAGTAGTACTGCCCTTAGGGGATGGGATGAGCAGTTCTTC.

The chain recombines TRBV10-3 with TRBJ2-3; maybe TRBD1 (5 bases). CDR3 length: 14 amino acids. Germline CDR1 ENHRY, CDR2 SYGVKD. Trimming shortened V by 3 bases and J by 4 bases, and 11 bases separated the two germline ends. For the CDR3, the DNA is TGTGCCATCAGTGACAGGGTTGATTCAGATACGCAGTATTTT. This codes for CAISDRVDSDTQYF.

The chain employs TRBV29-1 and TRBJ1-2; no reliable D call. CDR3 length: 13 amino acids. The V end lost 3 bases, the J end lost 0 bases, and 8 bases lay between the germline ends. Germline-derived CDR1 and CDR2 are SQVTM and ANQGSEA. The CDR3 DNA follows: TGCAGCGTTGACGACGACTCTAACTATGGCTACACCTTC. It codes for CSVDDDSNYGYTF.

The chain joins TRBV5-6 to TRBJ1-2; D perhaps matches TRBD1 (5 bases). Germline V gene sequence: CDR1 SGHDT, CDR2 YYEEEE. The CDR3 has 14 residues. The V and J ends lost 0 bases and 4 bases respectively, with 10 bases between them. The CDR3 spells CASSLGGNGYGYTF. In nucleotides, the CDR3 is TGTGCCAGCAGCTTGGGGGGGAATGGCTATGGCTACACCTTC.

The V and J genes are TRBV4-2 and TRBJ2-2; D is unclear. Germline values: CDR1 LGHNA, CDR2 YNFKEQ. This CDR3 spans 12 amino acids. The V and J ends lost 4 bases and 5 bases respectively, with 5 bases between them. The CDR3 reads CASSRATGELFF. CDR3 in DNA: TGTGCCAGCAGCCGGGCGACCGGGGAGCTGTTTTTT.